The 29 T cell receptor beta chains below all came from one sample that was sequenced in a study of blood T cell repertoires in COVID-19. Profiled with immunoSEQ multiplex PCR; TCRdb holds only in-frame clones, not every one. The data show around 200,000 clones, around 90% seen once. The sequencing sample was made of PBMCs or T cells enriched from blood (not recorded which). All receptors come from a man aged 30 to 45 who had recovered from COVID-19.

This clone was detected only once. The chain uses TRBV19 and TRBJ2-3, with D perhaps TRBD2 (6 bases). V lost 3 bases and J lost 0, with 25 bases in between. Per germline, CDR1 LNHDA and CDR2 SQIVND (reference sequence). This CDR3 region has 20 residues. The CDR3 bases are TGTGCCAGTAGTATGACCTCCGGCGACCCGTTGGCGGGGAGCACAGATACGCAGTATTTT. Its translation is CASSMTSGDPLAGSTDTQYF.

This chain links TRBV6-1 with TRBJ2-1; 12 bases align to TRBD2. V was pared by 1 base and J by 15 bases, with 16 bases of the junction left unmatched. CDR3 size: 17 residues. The germline V gene has CDR1 MNHNS and CDR2 SASEGT. In DNA, the CDR3 is TGTGCCAGCAGTGAAGTCCCGGTGGCTAGCGGGAGGGCCGGTCCGTTCTTC. Translating it yields CASSEVPVASGRAGPFF.

This clone was found once. The V gene is TRBV7-8, the J gene TRBJ2-5; 12 bases line up with TRBD2. The CDR3 covers 18 residues. Germline assignment: CDR1 SGHVS and CDR2 FQNEAQ. Germline trimming cut 0 bases from V and 4 bases from J; bases unmatched to any gene: 9. The CDR3 coding sequence is TGTGCCAGCAGCTTAGCGTGGCTAGCGGGGGGGCCATTAGAGACCCAGTACTTC. Amino acids: CASSLAWLAGGPLETQYF. The whole variable domain, filled in from reference TRBV7-8 and TRBJ2-5, reads GAGVSQSPRYKVAKRGQDVALRCDPISGHVSLFWYQQALGQGPEFLTYFQNEAQLDKSGLPSDRFFAERPEGSVSTLKIQRTQQEDSAVYLCASSLAWLAGGPLETQYFGPGTRLLVL.

DNA for the CDR3: TGTGCCAGCAGCTTACGGGACAGATTCTATGGCTACACCTTC. Protein product: CASSLRDRFYGYTF. This chain connects TRBV7-2 to TRBJ1-2, with 7 bases fitting TRBD1. The V segment lost 2 bases and the J segment 4 bases; nucleotides outside the gene matches: 4. Germline V gene lookup returns CDR1 SGHTA and CDR2 FQGNSA. This CDR3 has 14 amino acids.

This clone was detected a few times. V is TRBV7-8 and J is TRBJ1-4; D remains unclear. CDR3 length equals 15 residues. The V end lost 4 bases, the J end lost 5 bases, and 14 bases lay between the germline ends. CDR1 SGHVS and CDR2 FQNEAQ come from the germline V gene. The CDR3 sequence: CASSSIRGDNEKLFF. The CDR3 region has the DNA TGTGCCAGCAGCTCCATCCGGGGAGACAATGAAAAACTGTTTTTT.

The rearrangement links TRBV7-2 to TRBJ2-1, with D uncertain. V was pared by 2 bases and J by 0 bases, with 11 bases between. The CDR3 has 16 residues. CDR1 SGHTA and CDR2 FQGNSA come from the germline V gene. DNA for the CDR3: TGTGCCAGCAGCTTAAACAGCCTAAGCTCCTACAATGAGCAGTTCTTC. Translated, it gives CASSLNSLSSYNEQFF.

CDR3 sequence reads: CASSPTGYEQYF. In nucleotides, the CDR3 is TGCGCCAGCAGCCCTACAGGGTACGAGCAGTACTTC. The chain joins TRBV5-1 to TRBJ2-7; possibly TRBD1 for D (6 bases). Germline CDR1 reads SGHRS; CDR2 reads YFSETQ. V was pared by 4 bases and J by 4 bases, with 9 bases between. The CDR3 is 12 amino acids.

The J gene is TRBJ2-7, the V gene TRBV28, with 12 bases that match TRBD2. V dropped 6 bases and J dropped 0; count of bases not matched to a gene: 3. Germline CDR1 reads MDHEN; CDR2 reads SYDVKM. This CDR3 contains 15 residues. The CDR3 sequence is CASRRTSGTSYEQYF. Here the CDR3 DNA reads TGTGCCAGCAGAAGGACTAGCGGGACCTCCTACGAGCAGTACTTC.

This rearrangement joins TRBV5-1 to TRBJ1-2, with 7 bases lining up with TRBD1. J gave up 2 bases and V 4 bases, and 14 bases lay outside the gene matches. The CDR3 runs to 17 residues. Germline assignment: CDR1 SGHRS and CDR2 YFSETQ. The CDR3 DNA reads as TGCGCCAGCAGCGGGGGGCTACAGGGGTGGACCAACTATGGCTACACCTTC. Protein: CASSGGLQGWTNYGYTF.

The chain links TRBV20-1 to TRBJ2-7; 7 bases match TRBD1. There are 12 residues in the CDR3. The germline CDR1 and CDR2 sequences are DFQATT and SNEGSKA (reference sequence). Trimming removed 4 bases from V and 5 bases from J; junction bases left unmatched: 5. CDR3 region: CSATDRANEQYF. In nucleotides, the CDR3 is TGCAGTGCTACTGACAGGGCGAACGAGCAGTACTTC.

This chain links TRBV5-1 with TRBJ1-6, with no clear D. The CDR3 extends over 14 amino acids. Germline V gene lookup returns CDR1 SGHRS and CDR2 YFSETQ. The V end lost 1 base, the J end lost 5 bases, and 7 bases lay between the germline ends. The CDR3 DNA reads as TGCGCCAGCAGCTTGTACGGGGATAATTCACCCCTCCACTTT. Amino acid sequence: CASSLYGDNSPLHF.

The V call is TRBV5-4, the J call TRBJ1-1; 8 bases match TRBD1. The germline CDR1 and CDR2 sequences are SGHNT and YYREEE (reference sequence). The junction had 10 bases not matched to a gene; V was cut back by 4 bases and J by 5 bases. The length of the CDR3 is 15 residues. This CDR3 is CASSTDGTGETEAFF. Written as DNA, the CDR3 is TGTGCCAGCAGCACGGACGGGACAGGAGAAACTGAAGCTTTCTTT.

V usage is TRBV19 and J usage is TRBJ1-5, with D perhaps matching TRBD1 (6 bases). Per germline, CDR1 LNHDA and CDR2 SQIVND (reference sequence). V dropped 7 bases and J dropped 2 bases, with 12 bases sitting between them. The CDR3 length is 14 residues. The CDR3 DNA follows: TGTGCCAGTATAATGAAGGGGGGCAATCAGCCCCAGCATTTT. Translated, it gives CASIMKGGNQPQHF.

Details on this clone: An end of the junction differs from the germline gene, which may be a read error. The chain has TRBV7-7 and TRBJ2-7; 12 bases are shared with TRBD1. The CDR3 contains 15 residues. Germline CDR1 is SSHAT and CDR2 is FNYEAQ (reference sequence). The CDR3 here is CASSLGDRGPYEQYF. CDR3 DNA sequence: TGTGCTAGCAGCTTAGGGGACAGGGGGCCATACGAGCAGTACTTC.

The chain recombines TRBV11-2 with TRBJ2-7, with 8 bases lining up with TRBD1. This CDR3 spans 14 amino acids. Germline CDR1 is SGHAT and CDR2 is FQNNGV. J gave up 5 bases and V 5 bases, and 8 bases lay outside the gene matches. CDR3 amino acids: CASSLRGLQDEQYF. CDR3 DNA: TGTGCCAGCAGCCTCAGGGGGCTCCAGGACGAGCAGTACTTC.

This clone has a single count. The chain joins TRBV4-1 to TRBJ2-7, with 9 bases identical to TRBD1. CDR3 length equals 15 residues. After removal of 3 bases from V and 4 bases from J, the junction contained 7 bases not matched to a gene. Germline V gene sequence: CDR1 MGHRA, CDR2 YSYEKL. CDR3: CASSQPYRGQYEQYF. The CDR3 coding sequence is TGCGCCAGCAGCCAGCCTTACAGGGGGCAATACGAGCAGTACTTC.

This clone appeared a few times. The rearrangement uses TRBV3-1 (or the pseudogene TRBV3-2) and TRBJ2-3; 10 bases are a match to TRBD1. The CDR3 is 15 amino acids. The germline CDR1 and CDR2 sequences are LGHDT and YNNKEL (reference sequence). V trimming: 4 bases; J trimming: 6 bases; junction bases outside the gene matches: 7. The CDR3 loop is CASSLLDRGTDTQYF. The CDR3 DNA reads as TGTGCCAGCAGCCTGCTGGACAGGGGGACGGATACGCAGTATTTT.

J is TRBJ1-4 and V is TRBV7-9; 9 nucleotides match TRBD1. V dropped 0 bases and J dropped 3; count of bases not matched to a gene: 8. The CDR3 runs to 18 residues. Germline V gene sequence: CDR1 SEHNR, CDR2 FQNEAQ (reference sequence). The CDR3: CASSLAKTGGGANEKLFF. CDR3 bases: TGTGCCAGCAGCTTAGCGAAGACAGGGGGGGGAGCTAATGAAAAACTGTTTTTT.

The J gene is TRBJ1-6, the V gene TRBV7-2; 11 positions agree with TRBD1. V lost 5 bases to trimming and J lost 9 bases; unmatched junction nucleotides: 6. This CDR3 contains 15 residues. The V gene's germline CDR1 is SGHTA and CDR2 FQGNSA. CDR3 bases: TGTGCCAGCAGCCAAGGGACAGGGGGTACTTCACCCCTCCACTTT. This translates into CASSQGTGGTSPLHF.

V is TRBV7-6 and J is TRBJ1-3; no definite D call. Between the trimmed V and J ends, which lost 1 base and 0 bases, there was a span of 7 bases. Looked up from germline, CDR1 is SGHVS and CDR2 is FNYEAQ. The CDR3 extends over 15 amino acids. CDR3 DNA: TGTGCCAGCAGCTTAGAAGACAACTCTGGAAACACCATATATTTT. It translates to CASSLEDNSGNTIYF.

The rearrangement links TRBV5-1 to TRBJ1-3, with unresolved D. With 2 bases removed from V and 4 bases from J, the gap between germline ends came to 13 bases. Germline loops: CDR1 SGHRS, CDR2 YFSETQ. This CDR3 contains 15 residues. The CDR3 DNA sequence: TGCGCCAGCAGCTTAACCGGGATAGCCGGAAACACCATATATTTT. Its protein product is CASSLTGIAGNTIYF. Full variable domain (missing parts from reference TRBV5-1 and TRBJ1-3): KAGVTQTPRYLIKTRGQQVTLSCSPISGHRSVSWYQQTPGQGLQFLFEYFSETQRNKGNFPGRFSGRQFSNSRSEMNVSTLELGDSALYLCASSLTGIAGNTIYFGEGSWLTVV.

The chain is built from TRBV3-1 (or the pseudogene TRBV3-2) and TRBJ1-1, with 8 bases aligning to TRBD1. Germline assignment: CDR1 LGHDT and CDR2 YNNKEL (reference sequence). With V trimmed by 1 base and J by 6 bases, 7 bases remained unmatched. This CDR3 is built from 15 residues. CDR3 region: CASSQVTDRGAEAFF. CDR3 in DNA: TGTGCCAGCAGCCAAGTTACAGACAGGGGCGCTGAAGCTTTCTTT.

The chain employs TRBV27 and TRBJ1-2; D is possibly TRBD1 (6 bases). Germline CDR1 is MNHEY and CDR2 is SMNVEV (reference sequence). The CDR3 contains 15 residues. V was pared by 2 bases and J by 5 bases, with 15 bases between. The CDR3 here is CASSLRPGHPYGYTF. As DNA, the CDR3 is TGTGCCAGCAGTTTACGTCCGGGACACCCTTATGGCTACACCTTC.

The chain recombines TRBV12-3 or TRBV12-4 with TRBJ2-7, with TRBD1 matching 7 bases. This CDR3 has 13 amino acids. After removal of 10 bases from V and 2 bases from J, the junction contained 8 bases not matched to a gene. The CDR3 DNA reads as TGTGCCACAGGGACAGAGAGCCCCTACGAGCAGTACTTC. It codes for CATGTESPYEQYF.

The rearrangement uses TRBV13 and TRBJ2-2; possibly TRBD1 for D (6 bases). Trimming left V 2 bases short and J 7 bases short, with 17 bases between. The CDR3 extends over 16 amino acids. The V gene's germline CDR1 is PRHDT and CDR2 FYEKMQ (reference sequence). DNA of the CDR3: TGTGCCAGCAGCTTAAAACCAACAGGGATCCACGGGGAGCTGTTTTTT. Its protein product is CASSLKPTGIHGELFF.

This sequence joins TRBV20-1 and TRBJ2-1; D is possibly TRBD2 (5 bases). Trimming shortened V by 6 bases and J by 0 bases, and 9 bases separated the two germline ends. This CDR3 comprises 13 residues. In germline, CDR1 is DFQATT, CDR2 SNEGSKA (reference sequence). Here the CDR3 DNA reads TGCAGTGCGAGTGGACTCTCCTACAATGAGCAGTTCTTC. The encoded protein is CSASGLSYNEQFF.

The chain is built from TRBV7-8 and TRBJ1-4, with TRBD1 as a possible D gene (6 bases). CDR1 and CDR2 (germline): SGHVS, FQNEAQ. The CDR3 runs to 13 residues. Trimming took 3 bases from V and 13 from J, leaving 15 bases between them. CDR3 nucleotide sequence: TGTGCCAGCAGCTTGCTATTACAGGGAGCACTGTTTTTT. The encoded protein is CASSLLLQGALFF.

The chain recombines TRBV27 with TRBJ2-2; 8 bases match TRBD1. The V and J ends lost 8 bases and 6 bases, in that order; junction bases with no gene match: 11. This CDR3 has 15 residues. The V gene's germline CDR1 is MNHEY and CDR2 SMNVEV (reference sequence). The CDR3 nucleotides are TGTGCCAGCTCTAGGGCAGGGGGCTTCGCCGGGGAGCTGTTTTTT. It encodes CASSRAGGFAGELFF.

V gene TRBV18 combines with J gene TRBJ2-3; D gene uncertain. Germline loops: CDR1 KGHSH, CDR2 LQKENI. The CDR3 is 13 residues long. The V end was cut by 8 bases, the J end by 1 base, with 10 bases between. CDR3: CASPREGTDTQYF. DNA for the CDR3: TGTGCCAGCCCTCGCGAGGGCACAGATACGCAGTATTTT.